Following are 14 T cell receptor beta chains from one sample sequenced in a study of identical twins. TCRdb called the 5' RACE reads again in MiXCR, with one record for every CDR3 protein. The sample consists of about 210,000 distinct CDR3 sequences, less than 10% of them appearing once. The sample comprised memory (CD45RO+) T cells sorted from blood. Receptors were obtained from a woman aged 18-29 years in good health.

The sample holds many counts of this clonotype. Here the CDR3 reads CASSHTRRDRLNQPQHF. The DNA of the CDR3 is TGTGCCAGCAGTCACACTCGCCGGGACAGACTTAATCAGCCCCAGCATTTT. The chain joins TRBV28 to TRBJ1-5; 7 bases line up with TRBD1. Trimming removed 5 bases from V and 4 bases from J; junction bases left unmatched: 14. This CDR3 has 17 amino acids. CDR1 and CDR2 (germline): MDHEN, SYDVKM.

This clonotype was counted between two and nine times. This chain joins TRBV11-3 and TRBJ1-1; D perhaps matches TRBD1 (5 bases). Trimming removed 4 bases at V and 5 bases at J, with 17 bases between. The germline V gene encodes CDR1 SGHNT and CDR2 YENEEA. This CDR3 region has 15 residues. CDR3 coding DNA: TGTGCCAGCAGCTCCCAGGGCGGGCGGGGAACTGAAGCTTTCTTT. Protein product: CASSSQGGRGTEAFF.

There are many counts of this clonotype. This chain connects TRBV28 to TRBJ2-1, with D unclear. The length of the CDR3 is 12 residues. The V end lost 6 bases, the J end lost 7 bases, and 10 bases lay between the germline ends. From germline, CDR1 is MDHEN and CDR2 SYDVKM. The CDR3 sequence: CASSRLGNEQFF. In DNA, the CDR3 is TGTGCCAGCAGCAGGCTAGGAAATGAGCAGTTCTTC.

The chain employs TRBV4-3 and TRBJ2-1; 9 positions match TRBD2. V gave up 3 bases and J gave up 5 bases; unmatched junction bases: 5. The CDR3 sequence is 15 residues long. CDR1 is LGHNA and CDR2 is YSLEER in the germline V gene. CDR3 nucleotides: TGCGCCAGCAGCCAGCACGCTAGCGGGAACAATGAGCAGTTCTTC. As protein: CASSQHASGNNEQFF.

This clonotype was counted between two and nine times. The CDR3: CAWAGVSSYNEQFF. CDR3 DNA: TGTGCCTGGGCGGGAGTGAGTTCCTACAATGAGCAGTTCTTC. The chain links TRBV30 to TRBJ2-1; 7 nucleotides match TRBD2. The CDR3 consists of 14 residues. From germline, CDR1 is GTSNPN and CDR2 SVGIG (reference sequence). Trimming at V came to 5 bases and at J to 1 base, leaving 5 bases not matched to a gene.

The V and J genes are TRBV7-9 and TRBJ2-3, with 11 bases aligning to TRBD2. CDR3 size: 15 residues. After removal of 4 bases from V and 3 bases from J, the junction contained 3 bases not matched to a gene. Germline CDR1 and CDR2: SEHNR and FQNEAQ (reference sequence). The CDR3 loop is CASSSSGRSTDTQYF. Written as DNA, the CDR3 is TGTGCCAGCAGCTCTAGCGGGAGGAGTACAGATACGCAGTATTTT.

The table lists this clonotype with a few counts. J is TRBJ1-5 and V is TRBV12-3 or TRBV12-4, with D hard to call. This CDR3 comprises 12 residues. Trimming left V 7 bases short and J 3 bases short, with 7 bases between. CDR3 in DNA: TGTGCCAGCACCAAGGACAATCAGCCCCAGCATTTT. Its protein product is CASTKDNQPQHF.

This clonotype was found many times. The chain recombines TRBV6-2 or TRBV6-3 with TRBJ1-4; D unclear. V lost 0 bases to trimming and J lost 11 bases, with 10 bases between them. Germline V gene data show CDR1 as MNHEY and CDR2 as SVGEGT. The CDR3 contains 13 residues. The CDR3 nucleotides read TGTGCCAGCAGTTACTCGATTCCGGTTAAACTGTTTTTT. It is translated as CASSYSIPVKLFF.

This clonotype has ten or more counts. This chain connects TRBV10-1 to TRBJ2-2, with TRBD1 matching over 8 bases. Per the germline V gene, CDR1 is WNHNN and CDR2 is SYGVQD (reference sequence). V lost 10 bases, J lost 3 bases, and 4 bases stayed unmatched. The CDR3 is 13 residues long. In nucleotides, the CDR3 is TGCGCCACCGCGGACAGGGACACCGGGGAGCTGTTTTTT. Translated, it gives CATADRDTGELFF.

V usage is TRBV6-2 or TRBV6-3 and J usage is TRBJ2-1; TRBD1 agrees at 8 bases. Per the germline V gene, CDR1 is MNHEY and CDR2 is SVGEGT. The CDR3 runs 13 residues. Trimming cost V 5 bases and J 9 bases; bases outside gene matches: 6. Here the CDR3 DNA reads TGTGCCAGCAGTCGACAGGGGATGGGTGAGCAGTTCTTC. Residues: CASSRQGMGEQFF.

This chain connects TRBV7-2 to TRBJ1-1, with D maybe TRBD1 (6 bases). Germline loops: CDR1 SGHTA, CDR2 FQGNSA. This CDR3 comprises 15 residues. The ends were cut back, 1 base at V and 1 base at J, with 10 bases in the middle. CDR3 in amino acids: CASSLVATGNTEAFF. The CDR3 coding sequence is TGTGCCAGCAGCTTAGTCGCGACAGGGAACACTGAAGCTTTCTTT.

This clonotype was counted only a few times. V usage is TRBV2 and J usage is TRBJ2-5, with a tentative D call TRBD1 (5 bases). The CDR3 is 14 residues long. Trimming cost V 1 base and J 5 bases, with 11 bases left between them. Germline CDR1 SNHLY, CDR2 FYNNEI. The CDR3 sequence: CASSEGQGFETQYF. The CDR3 DNA reads TGTGCCAGCAGTGAAGGCCAGGGATTTGAGACCCAGTACTTC.

This clonotype was detected only a few times. The genes are TRBV6-1 and TRBJ2-1, with D possibly being TRBD2 (6 bases). The CDR3 spans 14 residues. V was trimmed by 5 bases and J by 7 bases, leaving 15 bases between them. Germline CDR1 reads MNHNS; CDR2 reads SASEGT. For the CDR3, the DNA is TGTGCCAGCAGTCCACCGGGACTCCTAAATGAGCAGTTCTTC. Encoded protein: CASSPPGLLNEQFF.

This clonotype has just a few counts. The rearrangement joins TRBV7-7 to TRBJ2-3; 9 bases match TRBD1. V was pared by 5 bases and J by 4 bases, with 7 bases of the junction left unmatched. The CDR3 is 15 amino acids. Germline values: CDR1 SSHAT, CDR2 FNYEAQ (reference sequence). The CDR3 loop reads CASSLSTGGADTQYF. The CDR3, as DNA: TGTGCCAGCAGCCTATCGACAGGGGGAGCAGATACGCAGTATTTT.